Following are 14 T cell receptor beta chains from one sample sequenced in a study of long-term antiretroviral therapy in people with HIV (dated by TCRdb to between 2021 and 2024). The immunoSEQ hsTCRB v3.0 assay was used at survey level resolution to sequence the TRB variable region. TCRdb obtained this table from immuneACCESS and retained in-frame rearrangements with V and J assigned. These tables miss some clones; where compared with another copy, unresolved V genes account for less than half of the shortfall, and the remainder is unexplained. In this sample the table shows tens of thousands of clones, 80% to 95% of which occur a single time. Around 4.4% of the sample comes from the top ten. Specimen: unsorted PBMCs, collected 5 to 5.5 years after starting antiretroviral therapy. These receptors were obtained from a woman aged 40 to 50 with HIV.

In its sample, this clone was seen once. The CDR3 loop reads CASSQDVRSFYGYTF. The CDR3 DNA reads as TGCGCCAGCAGCCAAGATGTCAGATCCTTTTATGGCTACACCTTC. V gene TRBV4-3 combines with J gene TRBJ1-2; D gene ambiguous. The germline gives CDR1 LGHNA, CDR2 YSLEER. The CDR3 runs to 15 residues. The ends were cut back, 0 bases at V and 5 bases at J, with 13 bases in the middle.

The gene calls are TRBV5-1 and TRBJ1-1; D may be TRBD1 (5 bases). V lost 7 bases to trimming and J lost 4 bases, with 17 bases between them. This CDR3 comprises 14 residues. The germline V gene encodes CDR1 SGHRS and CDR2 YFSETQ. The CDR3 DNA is TGCGCCAGCTCCGAGGGCCCCGGGGGCACTGAAGCTTTCTTT. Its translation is CASSEGPGGTEAFF.

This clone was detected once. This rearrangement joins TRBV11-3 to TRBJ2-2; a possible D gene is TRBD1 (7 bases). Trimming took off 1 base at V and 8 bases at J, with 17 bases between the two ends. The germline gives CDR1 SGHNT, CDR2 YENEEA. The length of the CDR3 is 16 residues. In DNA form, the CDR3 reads TGTGCCAGCAGCTTAGGGCAGGGGGGCCATCTAGGGGAGCTGTTTTTT. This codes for CASSLGQGGHLGELFF.

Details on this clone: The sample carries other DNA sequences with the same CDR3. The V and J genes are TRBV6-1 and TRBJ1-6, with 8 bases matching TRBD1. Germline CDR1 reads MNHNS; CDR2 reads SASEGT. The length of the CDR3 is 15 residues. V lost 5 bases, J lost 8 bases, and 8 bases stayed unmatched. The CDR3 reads CASSFDRGRDSPLHF. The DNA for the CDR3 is TGTGCCAGCAGTTTCGACAGGGGTCGGGATTCACCCCTCCACTTT.

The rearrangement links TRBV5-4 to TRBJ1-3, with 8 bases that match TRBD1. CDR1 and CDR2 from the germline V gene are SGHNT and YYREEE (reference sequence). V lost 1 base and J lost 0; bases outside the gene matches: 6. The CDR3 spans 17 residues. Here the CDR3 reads CASSLTGTGHSGNTIYF. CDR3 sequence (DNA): TGTGCCAGCAGCTTGACTGGGACAGGCCACTCTGGAAACACCATATATTTT.

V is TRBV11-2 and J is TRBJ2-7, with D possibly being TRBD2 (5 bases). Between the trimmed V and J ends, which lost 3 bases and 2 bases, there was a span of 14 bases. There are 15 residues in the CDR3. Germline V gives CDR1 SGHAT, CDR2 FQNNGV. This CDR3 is CASSFYRGMTYEQYF. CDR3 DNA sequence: TGTGCCAGCAGCTTCTATCGAGGGATGACCTACGAGCAGTACTTC.

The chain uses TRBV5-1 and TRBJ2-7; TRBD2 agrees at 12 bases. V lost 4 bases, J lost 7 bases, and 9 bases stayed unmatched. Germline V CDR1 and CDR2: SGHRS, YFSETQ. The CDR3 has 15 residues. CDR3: CASSLAGGDLGEQYF. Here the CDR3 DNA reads TGCGCCAGCAGCCTAGCGGGAGGGGATCTAGGGGAGCAGTACTTC.

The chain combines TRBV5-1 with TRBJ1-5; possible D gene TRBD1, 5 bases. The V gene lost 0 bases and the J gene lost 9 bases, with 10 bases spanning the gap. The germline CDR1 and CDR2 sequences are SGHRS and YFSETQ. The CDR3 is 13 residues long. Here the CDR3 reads CASSLGQGTPQHF. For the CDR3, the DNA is TGCGCCAGCAGCTTGGGGCAGGGCACGCCCCAGCATTTT.

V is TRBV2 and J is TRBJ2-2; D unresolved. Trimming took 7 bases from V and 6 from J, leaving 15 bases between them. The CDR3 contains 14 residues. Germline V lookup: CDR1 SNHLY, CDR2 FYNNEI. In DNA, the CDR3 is TGTGCCAGCATCGCAGGCCAGGTATCCGGGGAGCTGTTTTTT. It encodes CASIAGQVSGELFF.

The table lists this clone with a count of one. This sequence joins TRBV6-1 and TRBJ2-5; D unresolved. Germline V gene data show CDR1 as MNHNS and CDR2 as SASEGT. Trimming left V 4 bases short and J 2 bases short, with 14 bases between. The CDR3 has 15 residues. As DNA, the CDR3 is TGTGCCAGCAGTGGTGGGCGTGTCGGACAAGAGACCCAGTACTTC. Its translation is CASSGGRVGQETQYF.

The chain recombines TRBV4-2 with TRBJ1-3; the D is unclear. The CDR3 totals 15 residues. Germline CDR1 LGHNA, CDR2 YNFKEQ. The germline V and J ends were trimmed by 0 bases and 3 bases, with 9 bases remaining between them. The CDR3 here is CASSQDREYGNTIYF. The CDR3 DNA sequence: TGTGCCAGCAGCCAAGATCGGGAGTATGGAAACACCATATATTTT.

CDR3 in amino acids: CASSRGADGYTF. The CDR3 DNA reads TGTGCCAGCTCAAGAGGGGCTGATGGCTACACCTTC. The gene calls are TRBV18 and TRBJ1-2; tentatively, D is TRBD1 (5 bases). Germline CDR1 and CDR2: KGHSH and LQKENI. The CDR3 totals 12 residues. The V end was cut by 5 bases, the J end by 6 bases, with 10 bases between. Together with reference TRBV18 and TRBJ1-2, the CDR3 gives the full variable domain: NAGVMQNPRHLVRRRGQEARLRCSPMKGHSHVYWYRQLPEEGLKFMVYLQKENIIDESGMPKERFSAEFPKEGPSILRIQQVVRGDSAAYFCASSRGADGYTFGSGTRLTVV.

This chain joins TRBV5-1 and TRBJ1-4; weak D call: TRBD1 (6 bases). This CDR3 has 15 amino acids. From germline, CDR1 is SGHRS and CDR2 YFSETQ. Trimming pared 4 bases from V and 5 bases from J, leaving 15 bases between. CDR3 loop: CASSDGGAENEKLFF. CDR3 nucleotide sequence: TGCGCCAGCAGCGATGGGGGGGCAGAAAATGAAAAACTGTTTTTT.

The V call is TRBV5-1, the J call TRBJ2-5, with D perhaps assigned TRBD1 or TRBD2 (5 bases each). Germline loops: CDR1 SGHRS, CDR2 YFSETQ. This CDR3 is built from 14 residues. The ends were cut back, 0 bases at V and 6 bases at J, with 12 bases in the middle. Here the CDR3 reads CASSLGGDPKTQYF. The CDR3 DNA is TGCGCCAGCAGCTTGGGAGGGGATCCAAAGACCCAGTACTTC.